The rows below give T cell receptor beta chains drawn from one sample of a study of blood T cell repertoires in COVID-19. The assay was immunoSEQ multiplex PCR, and TCRdb's table has in-frame clones only and misses some. The sample carries hundreds of thousands of clones, about 90% recorded once. The sample was peripheral blood. These receptors came from a man in his fifties or sixties with COVID-19, enrolled during active disease. Each CDR3 is given with its conserved first and last residue. Some rows mark clone size as missing; the rest say once, few, many or name a class of expanded clone.

clone_size: NA; j_call: TRBJ2-7; v_call: TRBV7-2; cdr3_aa: CASSPGSPAYEQYF
clone_size: NA; j_call: TRBJ2-2; v_call: TRBV7-2; cdr3_aa: CASGSDLAGNTGELFF
clone_size: NA; j_call: TRBJ2-7; v_call: TRBV5-1; cdr3_aa: CASSMTGPPYEQYF
clone_size: NA; j_call: TRBJ2-1; v_call: TRBV28; cdr3_aa: CATLRTGYNEQFF
clone_size: NA; j_call: TRBJ2-3; v_call: TRBV10-1; cdr3_aa: CASSRDSADTQYF
clone_size: NA; j_call: TRBJ2-1; v_call: TRBV28; cdr3_aa: CASSFVTGGLFGNEQFF
clone_size: NA; j_call: TRBJ1-5; v_call: TRBV11-2; cdr3_aa: CASSSTGSLNQPQHF
clone_size: NA; j_call: TRBJ2-7; v_call: TRBV28; cdr3_aa: CASSPWTGGTYEQYF
clone_size: NA; j_call: TRBJ1-2; v_call: TRBV30; cdr3_aa: CATRGQGDNYGYTF
clone_size: NA; j_call: TRBJ2-7; v_call: TRBV2; cdr3_aa: CASTPQGDYSYEQYF
clone_size: NA; j_call: TRBJ1-5; v_call: TRBV5-6; cdr3_aa: CASSGGDQPQHF
clone_size: NA; j_call: TRBJ1-5; v_call: TRBV28; cdr3_aa: CASSQRTGEDQPQHF
clone_size: NA; j_call: TRBJ2-7; v_call: TRBV5-6; cdr3_aa: CASGLLWDNSYEQYF
clone_size: NA; j_call: TRBJ1-1; v_call: TRBV19; cdr3_aa: CASSDRGYTEAFF
clone_size: NA; j_call: TRBJ2-2; v_call: TRBV19; cdr3_aa: CASRVGTPNTGELFF
clone_size: NA; j_call: TRBJ1-1; v_call: TRBV6-2/TRBV6-3; cdr3_aa: CASSRGINTEAFF
clone_size: NA; j_call: TRBJ1-1; v_call: TRBV3-1/TRBV3-2; cdr3_aa: CASSQEASEAFF
clone_size: once; j_call: TRBJ1-5; v_call: TRBV21-1; cdr3_aa: CASSARDRGANSNQPQHF
clone_size: NA; j_call: TRBJ2-7; v_call: TRBV20-1; cdr3_aa: CSAGAGNEQYF
clone_size: NA; j_call: TRBJ1-5; v_call: TRBV24-1; cdr3_aa: CATSDSSRTGLGQPQHF
clone_size: NA; j_call: TRBJ2-7; v_call: TRBV5-1; cdr3_aa: CASSLDHRPAEQYF
clone_size: NA; j_call: TRBJ1-2; v_call: TRBV5-4; cdr3_aa: CASSPGGAPSANYGYTF
clone_size: NA; j_call: TRBJ2-7; v_call: TRBV19; cdr3_aa: CASSGTVPYEQYF
clone_size: NA; j_call: TRBJ1-4; v_call: TRBV5-4; cdr3_aa: CASSLDRGANEKLFF
clone_size: few; j_call: TRBJ1-5; v_call: TRBV10-3; cdr3_aa: CAISDRGYQPQHF